The 30 T cell receptor beta chains in this list originate from one sample, sequenced in a study of Graves' ophthalmopathy and Graves' hyperthyroidism. Researchers took RNA transcripts and amplified TCR beta CDR3 regions from them. The workflow started with a first-round RT-PCR run with HTBI primers and then moved on to a second-round multiplex PCR. In TCRdb, the multiplex PCR reads were re-called with MiXCR into one record per CDR3 protein. This sample has approximately 700,000 distinct CDR3 sequences; 35% to 50% occur once, and the top ten carry 40% to 55%. Sequenced material: peripheral blood. These receptors all come from an adult man with Graves' ophthalmopathy.

About this clonotype: A far larger clone lies a single base away; this is likely a read error. V is TRBV2 and J is TRBJ2-7; D is undetermined. This CDR3 comprises 12 residues. Germline lookup yields CDR1 SNHLY and CDR2 FYNNEI. The CDR3: CASSGSSYERYF. CDR3 coding DNA: TGTGCCAGCAGTGGGTCTTCCTACGAGCGGTACTTC.

The count of this clonotype is one. Germline is not matched at one junction end, which may reflect a read error. This sequence joins TRBV20-1 and TRBJ2-7; 9 bases line up with TRBD1. The CDR3 covers 15 residues. Germline assignment: CDR1 DFQATT and CDR2 SNEGSKA (reference sequence). The CDR3 sequence: CSARDSWTGVYEQYF. The CDR3, as DNA: TGCAGCGCTAGAGATTCATGGACAGGGGTCTACGAGCAGTACTTC.

Comments on this clonotype: An end of the junction differs from the germline gene, which may be a read error. The V and J genes are TRBV2 and TRBJ1-2, with TRBD1 identical over 9 bases. The germline gives CDR1 SNHLY, CDR2 FYNNEI. This CDR3 is 14 amino acids long. CDR3 loop: CASNRGLKVDGYTF. The DNA of the CDR3 is TGTGCTAGCAACAGGGGGCTAAAGGTGGATGGCTACACCTTC.

This chain links TRBV2 with TRBJ1-2; a possible D gene is TRBD1 (5 bases). Trimming took 0 bases from V and 4 from J, leaving 12 bases between them. This CDR3 has 15 residues. Germline V gene lookup returns CDR1 SNHLY and CDR2 FYNNEI. The DNA of the CDR3 is TGTGCCAGCAGTGAAGCGGGCAGGGCGAGCTATGGCTACACCTTC. It is translated as CASSEAGRASYGYTF.

V is TRBV14 and J is TRBJ1-4; weak D call: TRBD1 (5 bases). The germline gives CDR1 SGHDN, CDR2 FVKESK. The CDR3 runs to 13 residues. Trimming removed 3 bases from V and 10 bases from J, with 12 bases in between. Here the CDR3 DNA reads TGTGCCAGCAGCCAGCTAGGGACCGCAAAACTGTTTTTT. As protein: CASSQLGTAKLFF.

To note about this clonotype: No conserved phenylalanine or tryptophan is present at the end of the CDR3, so a read error is the likely explanation. The rearrangement joins TRBV5-1 to TRBJ2-5, with 10 bases aligning to TRBD2. The germline V gene encodes CDR1 SGHRS and CDR2 YFSETQ. This CDR3 has 18 amino acids. The V and J ends lost 0 bases and 3 bases, in that order; junction bases with no gene match: 11. CDR3 DNA: TGCGCCAGCAGCTTGGACGGCGCTAGCGGGAGATCGAAAGAGACCCAGTACGTC. Translation gives CASSLDGASGRSKETQYV.

CDR3 amino acids: CATSDLGSRPTVDSKYGYTF. The CDR3 DNA is TGTGCCACCAGTGATTTAGGATCCCGACCCACCGTGGACAGCAAATATGGCTACACCTTC. V and J are TRBV24-1 and TRBJ1-2, with a tentative D call TRBD1 (6 bases). From germline, CDR1 is KGHDR and CDR2 SFDVKD. V was clipped by 1 base and J by 5 bases, with 28 bases between them. The CDR3 is 20 residues long.

The chain recombines TRBV2 with TRBJ1-6; D might be TRBD1 (5 bases). The V and J ends lost 6 bases and 4 bases respectively, with 13 bases between them. The CDR3 consists of 15 residues. From germline, CDR1 is SNHLY and CDR2 FYNNEI. The CDR3 nucleotides are TGTGCCAGCAGGGGCGACAGTTTTTATAATTCACCCCTCCACTTT. Translation: CASRGDSFYNSPLHF.

V and J are TRBV29-1 and TRBJ1-1; a possible D gene is TRBD1 (5 bases). The germline CDR1 and CDR2 sequences are SQVTM and ANQGSEA. V was cut by 6 bases and J by 10 bases, with 21 bases left in between. This CDR3 spans 13 amino acids. Here the CDR3 reads CSVVSDGTKGAFF. The CDR3 bases are TGCAGCGTAGTATCCGACGGGACCAAAGGAGCTTTCTTT. Full variable domain (rest looked up from reference TRBV29-1 and TRBJ1-1): SAVISQKPSRDICQRGTSLTIQCQVDSQVTMMFWYRQQPGQSLTLIATANQGSEATYESGFVIDKFPISRPNLTFSTLTVSNMSPEDSSIYLCSVVSDGTKGAFFGQGTRLTVV.

CDR3 protein: CASKLSRNNEQFF. CDR3 DNA sequence: TGTGCCAGCAAATTGAGCAGAAACAATGAGCAGTTCTTC. This chain links TRBV25-1 with TRBJ2-1; D unresolved. Between the trimmed V and J ends, which lost 7 bases and 5 bases, there was a span of 12 bases. The CDR3 contains 13 residues. Looked up from germline, CDR1 is MGHDK and CDR2 is SYGVNS.

The V gene is TRBV6-5, the J gene TRBJ2-7; D gene unclear. CDR3 length: 14 residues. The germline V gene encodes CDR1 MNHEY and CDR2 SVGAGI. The V end lost 5 bases, the J end lost 2 bases, and 13 bases lay between the germline ends. CDR3: CASSPQTVTYEQYF. The CDR3 DNA sequence: TGTGCCAGCAGTCCCCAGACTGTTACCTACGAGCAGTACTTC.

This clonotype was detected a few times. The chain has TRBV4-2 and TRBJ1-1; no firm D call. V dropped 0 bases and J dropped 5 bases, with 16 bases sitting between them. The CDR3 covers 16 residues. Germline values: CDR1 LGHNA, CDR2 YNFKEQ. CDR3 residues: CASSQDAGWVATEAFF. CDR3 bases: TGTGCCAGCAGCCAAGACGCGGGGTGGGTTGCGACTGAAGCTTTCTTT.

The rearrangement uses TRBV7-9 and TRBJ2-2; D unresolved. V was pared by 1 base and J by 6 bases, with 6 bases between. This CDR3 is 13 amino acids long. In germline, CDR1 is SEHNR, CDR2 FQNEAQ (reference sequence). The CDR3 sequence is CASSLEGPGELFF. In nucleotides, the CDR3 is TGTGCCAGCAGCTTAGAAGGGCCCGGGGAGCTGTTTTTT.

Concerning this clonotype itself: Germline and junction disagree at one end, which may indicate a read error. V and J are TRBV25-1 and TRBJ2-7, with 10 bases identical to TRBD2. Germline V gives CDR1 MGHDK, CDR2 SYGVNS. This CDR3 region has 13 residues. CDR3 nucleotide sequence: TGTGACAGCGGGGGGGACAGCTCCTACGAGCAGTACTTC. Translating gives CDSGGDSSYEQYF.

Worth noting for this clonotype: The germline gene is not matched at one end of the junction; a read error may be the cause. The rearrangement uses TRBV15 and TRBJ2-7, with 8 bases fitting TRBD2. The CDR3 consists of 18 residues. Per germline, CDR1 LNHNV and CDR2 YYDKDF (reference sequence). CDR3 coding DNA: TGTGCCACCAGCAGCCAAGTCCCTCGAGCGGGAGCGACCTACGGGCAGTACTTC. It is translated as CATSSQVPRAGATYGQYF.

The chain is built from TRBV11-2 and TRBJ1-2; D ambiguous. V gave up 1 base and J gave up 4 bases, with 28 bases separating them. The CDR3 covers 20 residues. The germline V gene has CDR1 SGHAT and CDR2 FQNNGV. The CDR3, as DNA: TGTGCCAGCAGCTTAGGAAGAATCGTCCGAATCAAGGATACCAGCTATGGCTACACCTTC. This sequence encodes CASSLGRIVRIKDTSYGYTF.

This clonotype was counted ten times or more. V and J are TRBV9 and TRBJ1-2, with D hard to call. The germline gives CDR1 SGDLS, CDR2 YYNGEE. This CDR3 region has 15 residues. Trimming removed 3 bases at V and 8 bases at J, with 20 bases between. The CDR3 spells CASSGQREGLWGYTF. DNA for the CDR3: TGTGCCAGCAGCGGCCAACGTGAGGGTTTATGGGGCTACACCTTC.

A few counts support this clonotype. V usage is TRBV20-1 and J usage is TRBJ2-2, with a tentative D call TRBD2 (5 bases). The V end lost 6 bases, the J end lost 0 bases, and 11 bases lay between the germline ends. The CDR3 has 14 residues. Germline V gene sequence: CDR1 DFQATT, CDR2 SNEGSKA (reference sequence). The CDR3 loop is CSAEEDANTGELFF. Here the CDR3 DNA reads TGCAGTGCCGAGGAGGACGCGAACACCGGGGAGCTGTTTTTT.

This clonotype was seen only a few times. The CDR3 DNA sequence: TGTGCCAGCAGCGCTCTGGGGGGTTCGCCCGGGGAGCTGTTTTTT. As protein: CASSALGGSPGELFF. The chain joins TRBV9 to TRBJ2-2; tentative D call: TRBD2 (6 bases). The germline gives CDR1 SGDLS, CDR2 YYNGEE. The CDR3 is 15 amino acids. The ends were cut back, 3 bases at V and 6 bases at J, with 15 bases in the middle.

V usage is TRBV24-1 and J usage is TRBJ1-5; TRBD1 agrees at 7 bases. The germline gives CDR1 KGHDR, CDR2 SFDVKD. V lost 11 bases, J lost 5 bases, and 11 bases stayed unmatched. The CDR3 sequence is 14 residues long. For the CDR3, the DNA is TGTGCCAGCAGACCCGGGACAGCATATCAGCCCCAGCATTTT. Its protein is CASRPGTAYQPQHF.

This clonotype turned up a few times. V gene TRBV25-1 combines with J gene TRBJ2-2; 7 positions agree with TRBD1. J was trimmed by 6 bases and V by 5 bases; bases with no gene match: 6. Germline V lookup: CDR1 MGHDK, CDR2 SYGVNS. The CDR3 is made up of 14 amino acids. In DNA form, the CDR3 reads TGTGCCAGCAGTTACTCGCAGGGGGCCGGGGAGCTGTTTTTT. It yields the protein CASSYSQGAGELFF.

This clonotype has a count of ten or more. V gene TRBV25-1 combines with J gene TRBJ2-7; TRBD1 aligns across 7 bases. This CDR3 has 13 residues. CDR1 is MGHDK, CDR2 SYGVNS, per germline. The ends lost 4 bases at V and 3 bases at J; junction bases unmatched: 3. The CDR3 region has the DNA TGTGCCAGCAGTGGCGACAGGGACTACGAGCAGTACTTC. This sequence encodes CASSGDRDYEQYF.

The count of this clonotype is one. CDR3 coding DNA: TGTGCCAGCAGCTTAGATAGCGGGGGGACTAATGAGCAGTTCTTC. The encoded protein is CASSLDSGGTNEQFF. V is TRBV7-2 and J is TRBJ2-1, with TRBD2 identical over 10 bases. The V gene end was trimmed by 1 base and the J gene end by 7 bases; junction bases not matched to a gene: 4. Germline CDR1 reads SGHTA; CDR2 reads FQGNSA. CDR3 length: 15 amino acids.

The genes are TRBV29-1 and TRBJ2-7; D perhaps matches TRBD1 (7 bases). The CDR3 totals 13 residues. Trimming stripped 8 bases from V and 5 bases from J, with 19 bases between. From germline, CDR1 is SQVTM and CDR2 ANQGSEA. CDR3 sequence: CSPRTGGSNEQYF. CDR3 bases: TGCAGCCCTCGGACAGGAGGGTCCAACGAGCAGTACTTC.

The chain links TRBV19 to TRBJ1-5; D is undetermined. V was trimmed by 4 bases and J by 5 bases, leaving 9 bases between them. The V gene's germline CDR1 is LNHDA and CDR2 SQIVND (reference sequence). CDR3 length equals 13 residues. CDR3 amino acids: CASSTQSDQPQHF. The CDR3, as DNA: TGTGCCAGTAGTACCCAGAGCGATCAGCCCCAGCATTTT.

V usage is TRBV11-1 and J usage is TRBJ1-6, with TRBD1 as a possible D gene (5 bases). Per the germline V gene, CDR1 is SGHAT and CDR2 is FQDESV (reference sequence). This CDR3 spans 13 amino acids. The germline V and J ends were trimmed by 11 bases and 11 bases, with 19 bases remaining between them. The CDR3 loop reads CAWSGQGVTPLHF. The CDR3 nucleotides read TGTGCCTGGAGCGGGCAGGGTGTCACACCCCTCCACTTT.

This chain joins TRBV9 and TRBJ1-4; 7 bases line up with TRBD1. The CDR3 totals 15 residues. CDR1 and CDR2 from the germline V gene are SGDLS and YYNGEE. The V segment lost 4 bases and the J segment 8 bases; nucleotides outside the gene matches: 11. CDR3 in amino acids: CASSLEGQRREKLFF. The DNA of the CDR3 is TGTGCCAGCAGCTTGGAGGGACAGCGGCGGGAAAAACTGTTTTTT.

This clonotype was observed a few times. This chain uses TRBV20-1 with TRBJ1-2; D remains unclear. Trimming stripped 3 bases from V and 4 bases from J, with 15 bases between. This CDR3 comprises 14 residues. Per germline, CDR1 DFQATT and CDR2 SNEGSKA (reference sequence). The chain's CDR3 is CSASAGRATYGYTF. DNA of the CDR3: TGCAGTGCTAGCGCTGGGAGGGCGACCTATGGCTACACCTTC.

This clonotype was counted a few times. The V and J genes are TRBV20-1 and TRBJ2-7; D tentatively fits TRBD1 or TRBD2 (5 bases each). The CDR3 runs 13 residues. V lost 5 bases, J lost 2 bases, and 13 bases lay in between. The germline V gene encodes CDR1 DFQATT and CDR2 SNEGSKA (reference sequence). CDR3 in DNA: TGCAGTGCTGAAACGGGGCTGACCTACGAGCAGTACTTC. Translation: CSAETGLTYEQYF.

The rearrangement joins TRBV6-1 to TRBJ1-4; no definite D call. CDR1 and CDR2 (germline): MNHNS, SASEGT. The CDR3 is 18 residues long. V was trimmed by 2 bases and J by 5 bases, leaving 21 bases between them. This chain's CDR3 is CASSERWALVGQNEKLFF. In DNA form, the CDR3 reads TGTGCCAGCAGTGAAAGGTGGGCATTAGTTGGTCAGAATGAAAAACTGTTTTTT.